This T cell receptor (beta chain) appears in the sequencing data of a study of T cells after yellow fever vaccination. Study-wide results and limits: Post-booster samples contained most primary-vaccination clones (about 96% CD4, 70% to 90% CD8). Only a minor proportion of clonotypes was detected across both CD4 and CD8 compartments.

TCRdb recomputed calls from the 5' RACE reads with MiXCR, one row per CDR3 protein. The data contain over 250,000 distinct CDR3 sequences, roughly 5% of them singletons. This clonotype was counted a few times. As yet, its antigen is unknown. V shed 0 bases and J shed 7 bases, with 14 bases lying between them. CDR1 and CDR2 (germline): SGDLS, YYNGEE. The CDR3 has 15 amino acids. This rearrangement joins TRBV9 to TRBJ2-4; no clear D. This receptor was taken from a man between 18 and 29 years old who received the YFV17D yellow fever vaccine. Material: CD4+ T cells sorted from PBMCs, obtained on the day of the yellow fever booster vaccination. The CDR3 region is CASSVEAWGFNIQYF. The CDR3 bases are TGTGCCAGCAGCGTAGAGGCGTGGGGTTTTAACATTCAGTACTTC.